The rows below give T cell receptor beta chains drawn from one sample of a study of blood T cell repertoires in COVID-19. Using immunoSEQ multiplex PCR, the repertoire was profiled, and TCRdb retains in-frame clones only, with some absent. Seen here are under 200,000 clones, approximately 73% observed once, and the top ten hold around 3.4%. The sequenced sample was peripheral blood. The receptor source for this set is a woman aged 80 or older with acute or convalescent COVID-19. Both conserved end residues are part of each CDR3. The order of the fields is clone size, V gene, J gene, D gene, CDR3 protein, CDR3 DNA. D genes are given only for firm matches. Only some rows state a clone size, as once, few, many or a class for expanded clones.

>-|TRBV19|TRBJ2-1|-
CASSMGGYNEQFF
TGTGCCAGTAGTATGGGGGGCTACAATGAGCAGTTCTTC
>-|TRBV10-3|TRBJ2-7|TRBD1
CAISEGQETYEQYF
TGTGCCATCAGTGAGGGACAGGAGACCTACGAGCAGTACTTC
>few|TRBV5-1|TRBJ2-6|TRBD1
CASSRTGSSGANVLTF
TGCGCCAGCAGCAGGACAGGGTCCTCTGGGGCCAACGTCCTGACTTTC
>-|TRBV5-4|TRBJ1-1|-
CASSFEALNTEAFF
TGTGCCAGCAGCTTTGAAGCGTTGAACACTGAAGCTTTCTTT
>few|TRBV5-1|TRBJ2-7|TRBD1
CASRSGTGDEQYF
TGCGCCAGCAGATCAGGGACAGGGGACGAGCAGTACTTC
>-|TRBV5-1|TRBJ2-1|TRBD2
CASRRLAGELGEQFF
TGCGCCAGCAGACGACTAGCGGGGGAGCTGGGTGAGCAGTTCTTC
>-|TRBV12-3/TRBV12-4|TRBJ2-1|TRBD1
CASSSQGAYEQFF
TGTGCCAGCAGTTCACAGGGGGCCTACGAGCAGTTCTTC
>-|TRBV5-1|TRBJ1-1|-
CASSLPRGTEAFF
TGCGCCAGCAGCTTGCCCAGGGGTACTGAAGCTTTCTTT
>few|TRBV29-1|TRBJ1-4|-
CSVGGEKLFF
TGCAGCGTAGGGGGTGAAAAACTGTTTTTT
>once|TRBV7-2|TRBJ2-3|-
CASSLARGGGEKDTQYF
TGTGCCAGCAGCTTAGCCCGAGGGGGCGGGGAAAAAGATACGCAGTATTTT
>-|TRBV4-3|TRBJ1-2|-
CASSQGYGQNYGYTF
TGCGCCAGCAGCCAAGGTTACGGACAGAACTATGGCTACACCTTC
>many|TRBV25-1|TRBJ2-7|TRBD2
CASSSGRIYEQYF
TGTGCCAGCAGTAGCGGGAGAATATACGAGCAGTACTTC
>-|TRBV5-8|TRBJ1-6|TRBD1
CASSFGDRDSSPLHF
TGTGCCAGCAGCTTCGGGGACAGGGATTCTTCACCCCTCCACTTT
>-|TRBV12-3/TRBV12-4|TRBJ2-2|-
CASSFGPGELFF
TGTGCCAGCAGTTTCGGTCCCGGGGAGCTGTTTTTT
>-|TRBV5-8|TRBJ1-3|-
CASSLSGLSGNTIYF
TGTGCCAGCAGCTTGAGTGGCCTCTCTGGAAACACCATATATTTT
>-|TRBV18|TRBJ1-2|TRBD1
CASARGDYGYTF
TGTGCCAGCGCCAGGGGGGACTATGGCTACACCTTC
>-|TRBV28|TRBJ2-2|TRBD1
CASSSQHSRDRGTGELFF
TGTGCCAGCAGTTCCCAACACTCCCGGGACAGGGGGACCGGGGAGCTGTTTTTT
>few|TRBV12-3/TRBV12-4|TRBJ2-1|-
CASSPTVYLKQFF
TGTGCCAGCAGTCCAACCGTGTATCTAAAGCAGTTCTTC
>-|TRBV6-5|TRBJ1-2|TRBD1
CASSYRPGGQHGYTF
TGTGCCAGCAGTTACCGGCCAGGGGGGCAACATGGCTACACCTTC
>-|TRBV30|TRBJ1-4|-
CAWSVSLQEPATNEKLFF
TGTGCCTGGAGTGTATCCCTACAGGAGCCGGCAACTAATGAAAAACTGTTTTTT
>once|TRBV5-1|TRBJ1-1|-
CASSRLQGNTEAFF
TGCGCCAGCAGCCGTCTACAGGGGAACACTGAAGCTTTCTTT
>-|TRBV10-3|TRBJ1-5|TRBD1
CAISESTGAGSNQPQHF
TGTGCCATCAGTGAGTCAACAGGGGCAGGGAGCAATCAGCCCCAGCATTTT
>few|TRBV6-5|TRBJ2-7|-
CASSTGGPPYEQYF
TGTGCCAGCAGCACCGGAGGGCCCCCCTACGAGCAGTACTTC
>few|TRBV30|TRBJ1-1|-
CAWSVIGGDTEAFF
TGTGCCTGGAGTGTAATAGGAGGGGACACTGAAGCTTTCTTT
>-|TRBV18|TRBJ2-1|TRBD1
CASRPSGDRENEQFF
TGTGCCAGCCGGCCCTCTGGGGACAGAGAGAATGAGCAGTTCTTC
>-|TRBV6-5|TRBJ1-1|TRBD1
CASSRDREGDTEAFF
TGTGCCAGCAGTCGAGACAGGGAAGGGGACACTGAAGCTTTCTTT
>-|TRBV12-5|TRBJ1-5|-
CASGLGTASNQPQHF
TGTGCTAGTGGTTTGGGGACAGCAAGCAATCAGCCCCAGCATTTT
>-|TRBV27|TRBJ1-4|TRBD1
CASSPRQGRELFF
TGTGCCAGCAGTCCCCGACAGGGGAGGGAACTGTTTTTT
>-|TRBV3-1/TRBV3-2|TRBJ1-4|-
CASSQEWNGGRVATNEKLFF
TGTGCCAGCAGCCAAGAGTGGAACGGAGGGCGGGTTGCAACTAATGAAAAACTGTTTTTT
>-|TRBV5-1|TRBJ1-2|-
CASGQGVGYGYTF
TGCGCCAGCGGGCAGGGCGTCGGTTATGGCTACACCTTC
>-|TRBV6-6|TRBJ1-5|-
CASTPGTGVGNQPQHF
TGTGCCAGCACCCCGGGGACGGGGGTCGGCAATCAGCCCCAGCATTTT
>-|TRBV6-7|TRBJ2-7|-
CARRSTYEQYF
TGTGCCAGGCGGAGTACCTACGAGCAGTACTTC
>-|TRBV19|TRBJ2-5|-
CASSIDMETQYF
TGTGCCAGTAGTATAGATATGGAGACCCAGTACTTC
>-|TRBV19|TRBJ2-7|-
CASSTGHGAYEQYF
TGTGCCAGTAGTACCGGACATGGGGCCTACGAGCAGTACTTC
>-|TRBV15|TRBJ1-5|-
CATSRARDNQPQHF
TGTGCCACCAGCAGAGCGCGGGATAATCAGCCCCAGCATTTT
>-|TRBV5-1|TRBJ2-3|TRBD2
CASSPVTGGTDTQYF
TGCGCCAGCAGCCCCGTGACGGGGGGGACAGATACGCAGTATTTT
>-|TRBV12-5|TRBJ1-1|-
CASGPPGGAEAFF
TGTGCTAGTGGTCCTCCAGGAGGGGCTGAAGCTTTCTTT
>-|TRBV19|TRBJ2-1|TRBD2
CASSTGRAGGDNEQFF
TGTGCCAGTAGTACGGGTCGGGCGGGGGGAGATAATGAGCAGTTCTTC
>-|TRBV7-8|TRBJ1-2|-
CASSLVYGAHGYTF
TGTGCCAGCAGTTTAGTCTACGGTGCCCATGGCTACACCTTC
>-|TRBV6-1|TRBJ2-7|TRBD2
CASREGLASGQTYEQYF
TGTGCCAGCAGGGAAGGACTAGCGAGCGGGCAAACCTACGAGCAGTACTTC
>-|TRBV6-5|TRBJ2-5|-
CASSLRLGDGETQYF
TGTGCCAGCAGCCTAAGACTAGGGGACGGGGAGACCCAGTACTTC
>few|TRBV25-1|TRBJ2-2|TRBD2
CASTEAGRDTGELFF
TGTGCCAGCACCGAAGCAGGGAGGGACACCGGGGAGCTGTTTTTT
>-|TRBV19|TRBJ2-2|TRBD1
CASKGQHTGELFF
TGTGCCAGTAAGGGACAGCACACCGGGGAGCTGTTTTTT
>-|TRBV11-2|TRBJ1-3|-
CASSLSSAGERSGNTIYF
TGTGCCAGCAGCTTATCTTCGGCGGGGGAGCGTAGTGGAAACACCATATATTTT
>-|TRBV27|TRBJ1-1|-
CASSQQWMNTEAFF
TGTGCCAGCAGTCAACAGTGGATGAACACTGAAGCTTTCTTT
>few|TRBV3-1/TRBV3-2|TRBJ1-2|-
CASSDDQGYGYTF
TGTGCCAGCAGCGATGACCAGGGCTATGGCTACACCTTC
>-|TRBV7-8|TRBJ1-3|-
CASSFELGNTIYF
TGTGCCAGCAGCTTTGAACTCGGAAACACCATATATTTT
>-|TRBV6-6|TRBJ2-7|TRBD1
CASRLPGQVSYEQYF
TGTGCCAGCAGATTACCGGGACAGGTCTCCTACGAGCAGTACTTC
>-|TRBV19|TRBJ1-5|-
CASSSVWGGNQPQHF
TGTGCCAGTTCCTCGGTGTGGGGGGGCAATCAGCCCCAGCATTTT
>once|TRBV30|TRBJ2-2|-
CASSGTNTGELFF
TGTGCCTCTTCTGGGACTAACACCGGGGAGCTGTTTTTT
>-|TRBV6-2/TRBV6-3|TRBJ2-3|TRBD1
CASSLSGTGGLSTDTQYF
TGTGCCAGCAGTCTATCCGGGACAGGGGGCCTGAGCACAGATACGCAGTATTTT
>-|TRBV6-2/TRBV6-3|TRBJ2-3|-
CASSYSKTATDTQYF
TGTGCCAGCAGTTACTCGAAAACAGCCACAGATACGCAGTATTTT
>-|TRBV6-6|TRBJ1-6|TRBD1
CASSMGQPNSPLHF
TGTGCCAGCAGTATGGGACAGCCTAATTCACCCCTCCACTTT
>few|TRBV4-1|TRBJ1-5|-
CASSQEEGFRNQPQHF
TGCGCCAGCAGCCAAGAGGAGGGTTTTCGTAATCAGCCCCAGCATTTT
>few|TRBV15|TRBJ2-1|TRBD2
CATSRDFSGGGNEQFF
TGTGCCACCAGCAGGGATTTTTCTGGGGGAGGGAATGAGCAGTTCTTC
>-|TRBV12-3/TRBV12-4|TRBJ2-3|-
CASSPQRGDTQYF
TGTGCCAGCAGCCCTCAGCGTGGAGATACGCAGTATTTT
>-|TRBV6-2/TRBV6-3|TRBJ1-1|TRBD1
CASSYGSGQGITEAFF
TGTGCCAGCAGTTACGGCTCGGGACAGGGTATAACTGAAGCTTTCTTT
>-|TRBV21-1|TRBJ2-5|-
CASSTQGELTETQYF
TGTGCCAGCAGCACACAGGGGGAATTAACGGAGACCCAGTACTTC
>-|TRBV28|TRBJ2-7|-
CASRGRHYEQYF
TGTGCCAGCAGGGGCAGACACTACGAGCAGTACTTC
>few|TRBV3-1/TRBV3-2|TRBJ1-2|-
CASSQDQAGPYGYTF
TGTGCCAGCAGCCAAGATCAGGCAGGGCCCTATGGCTACACCTTC